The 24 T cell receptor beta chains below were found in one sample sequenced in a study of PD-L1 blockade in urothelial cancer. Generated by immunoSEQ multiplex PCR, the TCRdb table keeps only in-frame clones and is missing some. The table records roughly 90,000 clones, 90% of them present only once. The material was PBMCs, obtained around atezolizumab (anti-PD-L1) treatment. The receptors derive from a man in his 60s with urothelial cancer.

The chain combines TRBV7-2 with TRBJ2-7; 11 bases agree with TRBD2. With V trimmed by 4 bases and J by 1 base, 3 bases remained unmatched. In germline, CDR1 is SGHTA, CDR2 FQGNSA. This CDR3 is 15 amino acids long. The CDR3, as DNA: TGTGCCAGCAGCTGGGCTAGCGGGGGGTCCTACGAGCAGTACTTC. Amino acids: CASSWASGGSYEQYF.

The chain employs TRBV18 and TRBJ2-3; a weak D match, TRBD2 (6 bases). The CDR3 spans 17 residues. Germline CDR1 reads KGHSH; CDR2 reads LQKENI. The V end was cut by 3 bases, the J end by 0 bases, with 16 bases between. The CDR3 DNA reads TGTGCCAGCTCACCCTTCCCAAGCGGGCCTAGCACAGATACGCAGTATTTT. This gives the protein CASSPFPSGPSTDTQYF.

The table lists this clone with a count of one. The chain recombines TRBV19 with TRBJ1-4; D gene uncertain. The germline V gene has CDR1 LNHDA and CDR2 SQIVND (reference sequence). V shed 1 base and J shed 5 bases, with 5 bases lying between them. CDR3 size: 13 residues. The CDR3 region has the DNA TGTGCCAGTAGTATAGCCAGAAATGAAAAACTGTTTTTT. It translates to CASSIARNEKLFF.

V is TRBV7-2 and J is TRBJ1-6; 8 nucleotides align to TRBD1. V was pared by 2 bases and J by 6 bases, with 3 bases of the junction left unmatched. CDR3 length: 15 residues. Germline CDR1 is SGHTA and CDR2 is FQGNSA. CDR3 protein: CASSLTDRGNSPLHF. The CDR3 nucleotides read TGTGCCAGCAGCTTAACTGACAGGGGTAATTCACCCCTCCACTTT.

The DNA for the CDR3 is TGTGCCAGCAGCCAATACCGGACAGCGAACACCGGGGAGCTGTTTTTT. This sequence encodes CASSQYRTANTGELFF. The V call is TRBV7-2, the J call TRBJ2-2; tentative D call: TRBD1 (6 bases). The germline V gene has CDR1 SGHTA and CDR2 FQGNSA. There are 16 residues in the CDR3. Trimming took 5 bases from V and 0 from J, leaving 13 bases between them.

The CDR3 protein is CASSPGTGGYTEAFF. The CDR3 DNA follows: TGTGCCAGCAGCCCCGGGACAGGGGGCTACACTGAAGCTTTCTTT. The genes are TRBV7-3 and TRBJ1-1, with 12 nucleotides matching TRBD1. CDR3 length: 15 residues. Germline V lookup: CDR1 SGHTA, CDR2 FQGTGA. Trimming cost V 5 bases and J 3 bases; bases outside gene matches: 4.

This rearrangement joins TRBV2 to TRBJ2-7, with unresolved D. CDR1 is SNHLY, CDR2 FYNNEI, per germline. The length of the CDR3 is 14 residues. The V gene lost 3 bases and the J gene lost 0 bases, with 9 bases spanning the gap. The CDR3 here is CASSDRGVSYEQYF. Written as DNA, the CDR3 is TGTGCCAGCAGTGATCGTGGAGTCTCCTACGAGCAGTACTTC.

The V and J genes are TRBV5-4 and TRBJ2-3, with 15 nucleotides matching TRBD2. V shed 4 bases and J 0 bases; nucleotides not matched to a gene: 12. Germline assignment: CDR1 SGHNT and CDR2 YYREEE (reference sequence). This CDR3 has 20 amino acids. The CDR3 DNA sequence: TGTGCCAGCAGCCCACGACCTAGGACTAGCGGGGGGGCAAGCACAGATACGCAGTATTTT. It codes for CASSPRPRTSGGASTDTQYF.

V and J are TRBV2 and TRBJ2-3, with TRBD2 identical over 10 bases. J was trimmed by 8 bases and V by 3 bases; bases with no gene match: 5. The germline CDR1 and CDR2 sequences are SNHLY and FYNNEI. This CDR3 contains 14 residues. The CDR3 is CASSDPAGGPTQYF. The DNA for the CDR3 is TGTGCCAGCAGTGATCCAGCGGGAGGGCCTACGCAGTATTTT.

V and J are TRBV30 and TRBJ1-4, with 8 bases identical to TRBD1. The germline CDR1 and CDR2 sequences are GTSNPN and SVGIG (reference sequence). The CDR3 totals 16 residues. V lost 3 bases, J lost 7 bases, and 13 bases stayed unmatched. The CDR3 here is CAWSLTQGALGEKLFF. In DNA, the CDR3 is TGTGCCTGGAGCCTGACCCAGGGGGCCCTTGGTGAAAAACTGTTTTTT.

CDR3 residues: CASSLTTGVNTEAFF. CDR3 nucleotides: TGTGCCAGCAGTTTAACAACAGGGGTGAACACTGAAGCTTTCTTT. The chain recombines TRBV27 with TRBJ1-1; 7 positions match TRBD1. This CDR3 spans 15 amino acids. The germline gives CDR1 MNHEY, CDR2 SMNVEV (reference sequence). V lost 2 bases to trimming and J lost 0 bases; unmatched junction nucleotides: 3.

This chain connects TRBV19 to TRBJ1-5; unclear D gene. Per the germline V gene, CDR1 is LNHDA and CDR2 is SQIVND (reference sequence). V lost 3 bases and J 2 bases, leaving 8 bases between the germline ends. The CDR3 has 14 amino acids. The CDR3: CASSIQAGNQPQHF. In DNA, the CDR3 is TGTGCCAGTAGTATCCAGGCAGGCAATCAGCCCCAGCATTTT.

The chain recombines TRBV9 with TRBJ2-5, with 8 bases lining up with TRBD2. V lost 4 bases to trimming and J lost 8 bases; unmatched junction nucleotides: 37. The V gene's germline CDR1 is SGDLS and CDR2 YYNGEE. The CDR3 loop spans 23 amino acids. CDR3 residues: CASSPRPPAGVSVGTPWVETQYF. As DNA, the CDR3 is TGTGCCAGCAGCCCCCGGCCCCCAGCGGGAGTGAGTGTAGGGACACCGTGGGTAGAAACCCAGTACTTC.

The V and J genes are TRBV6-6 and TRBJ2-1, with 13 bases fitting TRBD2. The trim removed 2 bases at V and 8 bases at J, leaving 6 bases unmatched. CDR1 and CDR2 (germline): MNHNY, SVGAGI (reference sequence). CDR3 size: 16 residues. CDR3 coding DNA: TGTGCCAGCAGTTACCTCCGGACTAGCGGGGGCGATGAGCAGTTCTTC. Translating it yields CASSYLRTSGGDEQFF.

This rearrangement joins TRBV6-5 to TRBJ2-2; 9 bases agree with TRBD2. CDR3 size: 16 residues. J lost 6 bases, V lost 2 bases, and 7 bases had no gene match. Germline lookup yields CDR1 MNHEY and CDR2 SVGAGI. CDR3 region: CASSYDLLAGPGELFF. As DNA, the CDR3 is TGTGCCAGCAGTTACGATCTCCTAGCGGGGCCCGGGGAGCTGTTTTTT.

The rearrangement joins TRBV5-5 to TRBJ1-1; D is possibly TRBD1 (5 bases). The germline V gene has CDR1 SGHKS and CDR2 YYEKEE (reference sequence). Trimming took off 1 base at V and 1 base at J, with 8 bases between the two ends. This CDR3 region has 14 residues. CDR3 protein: CASSLQGRNTEAFF. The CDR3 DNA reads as TGTGCCAGCAGCTTGCAGGGAAGGAACACTGAAGCTTTCTTT.

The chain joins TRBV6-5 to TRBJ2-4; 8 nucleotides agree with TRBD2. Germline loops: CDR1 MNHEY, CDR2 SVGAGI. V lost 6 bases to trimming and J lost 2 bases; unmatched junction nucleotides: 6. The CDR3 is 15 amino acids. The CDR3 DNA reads TGTGCCAGCAGAACTAGCGGAACCTCCAAAAACATTCAGTACTTC. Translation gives CASRTSGTSKNIQYF.

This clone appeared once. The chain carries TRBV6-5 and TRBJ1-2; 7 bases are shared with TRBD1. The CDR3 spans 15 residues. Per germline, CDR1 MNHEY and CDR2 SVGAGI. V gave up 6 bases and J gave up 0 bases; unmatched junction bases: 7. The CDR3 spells CASRAWDSSNYGYTF. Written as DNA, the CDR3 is TGTGCCAGCAGGGCGTGGGACAGCTCTAACTATGGCTACACCTTC.

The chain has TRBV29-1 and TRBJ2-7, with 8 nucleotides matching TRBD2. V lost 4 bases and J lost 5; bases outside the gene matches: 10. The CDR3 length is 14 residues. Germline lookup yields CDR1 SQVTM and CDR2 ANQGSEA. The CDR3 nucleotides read TGCAGCGTTGGATTGGTAGCGGGAAACCACGAGCAGTACTTC. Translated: CSVGLVAGNHEQYF.

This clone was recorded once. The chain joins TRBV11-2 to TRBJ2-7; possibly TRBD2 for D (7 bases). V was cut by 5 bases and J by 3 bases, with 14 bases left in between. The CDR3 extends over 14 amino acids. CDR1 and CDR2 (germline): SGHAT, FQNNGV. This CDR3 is CASSPLGGLYEQYF. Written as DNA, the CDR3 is TGTGCCAGCAGCCCTCTCGGGGGGCTCTACGAGCAGTACTTC.

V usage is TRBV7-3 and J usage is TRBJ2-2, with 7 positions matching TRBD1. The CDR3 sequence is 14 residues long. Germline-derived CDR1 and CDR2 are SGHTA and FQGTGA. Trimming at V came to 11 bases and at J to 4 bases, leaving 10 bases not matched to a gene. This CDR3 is CAADPRQGTGELFF. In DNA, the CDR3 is TGTGCCGCCGACCCGAGACAGGGCACCGGGGAGCTGTTTTTT.

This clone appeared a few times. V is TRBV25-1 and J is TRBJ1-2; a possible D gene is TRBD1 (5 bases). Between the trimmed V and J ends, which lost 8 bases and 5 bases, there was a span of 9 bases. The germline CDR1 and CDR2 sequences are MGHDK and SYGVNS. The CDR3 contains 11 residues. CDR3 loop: CASGGGYGYTF. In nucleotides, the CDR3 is TGTGCCAGCGGGGGGGGATATGGCTACACCTTC.

The CDR3 reads CASSKGQGAAEQYF. DNA of the CDR3: TGTGCCAGCAGCAAAGGACAGGGGGCTGCCGAGCAGTACTTC. The V gene is TRBV7-2, the J gene TRBJ2-7; 11 bases fit TRBD1. J gave up 6 bases and V 5 bases, and 6 bases lay outside the gene matches. CDR3 length: 14 amino acids. CDR1 and CDR2 (germline): SGHTA, FQGNSA.

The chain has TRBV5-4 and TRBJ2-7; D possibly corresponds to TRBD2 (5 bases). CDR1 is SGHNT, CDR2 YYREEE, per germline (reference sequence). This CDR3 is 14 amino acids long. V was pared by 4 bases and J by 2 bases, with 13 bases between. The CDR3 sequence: CASSPGLPTYEQYF. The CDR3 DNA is TGTGCCAGCAGCCCCGGACTGCCGACCTACGAGCAGTACTTC. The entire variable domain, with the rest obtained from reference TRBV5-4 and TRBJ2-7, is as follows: ETGVTQSPTHLIKTRGQQVTLRCSSQSGHNTVSWYQQALGQGPQFIFQYYREEENGRGNFPPRFSGLQFPNYSSELNVNALELDDSALYLCASSPGLPTYEQYFGPGTRLTVT.